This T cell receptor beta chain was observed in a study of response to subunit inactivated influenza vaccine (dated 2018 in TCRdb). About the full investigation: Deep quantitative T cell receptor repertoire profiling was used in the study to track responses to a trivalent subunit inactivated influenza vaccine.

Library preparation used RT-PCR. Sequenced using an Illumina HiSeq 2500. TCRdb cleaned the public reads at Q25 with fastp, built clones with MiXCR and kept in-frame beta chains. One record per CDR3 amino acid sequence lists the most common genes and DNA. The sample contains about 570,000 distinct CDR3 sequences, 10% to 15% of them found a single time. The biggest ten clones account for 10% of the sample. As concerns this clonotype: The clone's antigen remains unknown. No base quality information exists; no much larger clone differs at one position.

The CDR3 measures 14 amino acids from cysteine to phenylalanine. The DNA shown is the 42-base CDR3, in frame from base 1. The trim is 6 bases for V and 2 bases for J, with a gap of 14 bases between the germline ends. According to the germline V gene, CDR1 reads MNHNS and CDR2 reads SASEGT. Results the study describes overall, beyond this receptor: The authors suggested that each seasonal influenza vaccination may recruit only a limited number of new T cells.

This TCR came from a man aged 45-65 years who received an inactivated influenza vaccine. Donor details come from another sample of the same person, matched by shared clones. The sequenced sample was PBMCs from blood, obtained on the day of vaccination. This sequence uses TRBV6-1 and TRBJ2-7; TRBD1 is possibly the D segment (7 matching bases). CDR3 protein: CASRSEGATYEQYF. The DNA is TGTGCCAGCAGATCGGAGGGGGCGACCTACGAGCAGTACTTC.